Below, one T cell receptor (beta chain) is given with its context. These data belong to a study of CD8 T cells in Susac syndrome. Sequencing of TCR beta drew on CD8+ and CD4+ T cells from blood. An amount of RNA that ranged from roughly 0.45 to 1 ug was reverse transcribed with random hexamers. It was immunoSEQ multiplex PCR that amplified TCR beta CDR3 across 54 Vbeta and 13 Jbeta. TCRdb called the immunoSEQ multiplex PCR reads again in MiXCR, with one record for every CDR3 protein. The table records roughly 200,000 distinct CDR3 sequences, about 95% of them present only once. There are 14 residues in the CDR3. CDR1 and CDR2 (germline): MNHEY, SVGAGI. V lost 9 bases, J lost 2 bases, and 15 bases lay in between.

The TCR originated in a human donor in good health. Sequencing input: CD4+ T cells from PBMCs. V gene TRBV6-5 combines with J gene TRBJ2-3; D is perhaps TRBD1 or TRBD2 (5 bases each). CDR3 DNA: TGTGCCAGTCGACAGAGGGGAGACACAGATACGCAGTATTTT. The encoded protein is CASRQRGDTDTQYF.